The 30 T cell receptor beta chains below all came from one sample that was sequenced in a study of T cells in Graves' hyperthyroidism and ophthalmopathy. RNA transcripts gave rise to amplified TCR beta CDR3 regions. A set of HTBI primers served as the primers for a first-round RT-PCR of the TCR CDR3. TCRdb processed the multiplex PCR reads anew with MiXCR; each CDR3 protein has one entry. The data hold 400,000 or so distinct CDR3 sequences, with about 16% observed a single time. Material: blood. The receptors stem from a woman aged 55 to 70 with Graves' ophthalmopathy.

The V gene is TRBV6-1, the J gene TRBJ2-3; D not resolved. Germline CDR1 MNHNS, CDR2 SASEGT. The CDR3 totals 15 residues. V shed 6 bases and J shed 4 bases, with 17 bases lying between them. The CDR3 here is CASRTGSLGSDTQYF. CDR3 DNA sequence: TGTGCCAGCAGGACTGGTTCGCTAGGCTCAGATACGCAGTATTTT.

The chain uses TRBV7-9 and TRBJ2-3; TRBD1 matches at 9 bases. Germline CDR1 is SEHNR and CDR2 is FQNEAQ (reference sequence). Trimming took 3 bases from V and 4 from J; bases not matched to a gene: 5. This CDR3 contains 15 residues. For the CDR3, the DNA is TGTGCCAGCAGCTTTGGGGACAGGGACGCAGATACGCAGTATTTT. This gives the protein CASSFGDRDADTQYF.

This clonotype was counted between two and nine times. The gene calls are TRBV28 and TRBJ2-1; maybe TRBD1 (5 bases). Germline lookup yields CDR1 MDHEN and CDR2 SYDVKM. The CDR3 is 15 amino acids. The V end was cut by 5 bases, the J end by 5 bases, with 16 bases between. DNA of the CDR3: TGTGCCAGCAGTCCCCAGGTAGCAGGGAACAATGAGCAGTTCTTC. Translation: CASSPQVAGNNEQFF.

In its sample, this clonotype was seen a few times. This chain links TRBV12-3 or TRBV12-4 with TRBJ1-1, with no clear D. The CDR3 runs to 13 residues. The ends were cut back, 3 bases at V and 6 bases at J, with 11 bases in the middle. DNA of the CDR3: TGTGCCAGCAGTTTTCAAGGGATACCTGAAGCTTTCTTT. Its protein is CASSFQGIPEAFF.

This clonotype appeared many times. The V and J genes are TRBV28 and TRBJ2-7; D is possibly TRBD1 (6 bases). V was shortened by 4 bases and J by 0 bases, with 13 bases between the two germline ends. This CDR3 is built from 15 residues. CDR1 and CDR2 (germline): MDHEN, SYDVKM. CDR3 sequence (DNA): TGTGCCAGCAGTTCACCAGGGGTCAGCTCCTACGAGCAGTACTTC. It codes for CASSSPGVSSYEQYF.

This rearrangement joins TRBV5-6 to TRBJ2-1; 9 bases match TRBD2. V shed 4 bases and J 9 bases; nucleotides not matched to a gene: 14. This CDR3 is 16 amino acids long. Germline CDR1 SGHDT, CDR2 YYEEEE. The CDR3 sequence: CASSVRLSGSGSEQFF. Here the CDR3 DNA reads TGTGCCAGCAGCGTCCGTCTTAGCGGGAGTGGGTCTGAGCAGTTCTTC.

The CDR3 coding sequence is TGCAGTGCTAGGGACCAAATGTACCAAGAGACCCAGTACTTC. Translation: CSARDQMYQETQYF. This chain connects TRBV20-1 to TRBJ2-5; unclear D gene. The CDR3 runs 14 residues. V lost 3 bases to trimming and J lost 0 bases, with 11 bases between them. Germline lookup yields CDR1 DFQATT and CDR2 SNEGSKA (reference sequence).

This clonotype has a handful of counts. The V call is TRBV7-9, the J call TRBJ2-5; the D gene is possibly TRBD2 (5 bases). Germline CDR1 and CDR2: SEHNR and FQNEAQ (reference sequence). The length of the CDR3 is 13 residues. V lost 6 bases and J lost 5, with 13 bases in between. CDR3 amino acids: CASRGAALETQYF. As DNA, the CDR3 is TGTGCCAGCAGGGGAGCGGCCTTGGAGACCCAGTACTTC. The full variable domain, in which reference TRBV7-9 and TRBJ2-5 provide the parts outside the CDR3, is DTGVSQNPRHKITKRGQNVTFRCDPISEHNRLYWYRQTLGQGPEFLTYFQNEAQLEKSRLLSDRFSAERPKGSFSTLEIQRTEQGDSAMYLCASRGAALETQYFGPGTRLLVL.

This clonotype appeared many times. The V and J genes are TRBV2 and TRBJ1-6, with 7 bases lining up with TRBD1. The CDR3 is 14 residues long. CDR1 and CDR2 from the germline V gene are SNHLY and FYNNEI. J gave up 7 bases and V 5 bases, and 5 bases lay outside the gene matches. The CDR3 sequence is CASSLRDSNSPLHF. DNA for the CDR3: TGTGCCAGCAGTCTCCGGGACAGCAATTCACCCCTCCACTTT.

Worth noting for this clonotype: This could be a read error, since a much larger clone is one nucleotide away. This chain connects TRBV12-3 or TRBV12-4 to TRBJ2-3; tentative D call: TRBD2 (6 bases). The CDR3 covers 17 residues. The germline V and J ends were trimmed by 5 bases and 2 bases, with 20 bases remaining between them. CDR3 bases: TGTGCCAGCAGTCCAAACCGTCGGCTAGCGTACACAGATACGCAGTATTTT. It encodes CASSPNRRLAYTDTQYF.

This clonotype was seen at least ten times. The J gene is TRBJ2-3, the V gene TRBV20-1, with D tentatively TRBD1 or TRBD2 (6 bases each). V was clipped by 1 base and J by 3 bases, with 17 bases between them. Germline V CDR1 and CDR2: DFQATT, SNEGSKA (reference sequence). The CDR3 covers 16 residues. In DNA form, the CDR3 reads TGCAGTGCTAGAGGACCCAGGGGAGGTGGAACAGATACGCAGTATTTT. The encoded protein is CSARGPRGGGTDTQYF.

In this sample, this clonotype turned up many times. The chain recombines TRBV5-1 with TRBJ1-5; D might be TRBD1 (5 bases). The CDR3 runs 12 residues. Per the germline V gene, CDR1 is SGHRS and CDR2 is YFSETQ. V shed 6 bases and J shed 6 bases, with 10 bases lying between them. In nucleotides, the CDR3 is TGCGCCAGCATAAGGACACTTCAGCCCCAGCATTTT. Translating it yields CASIRTLQPQHF.

Ten or more counts support this clonotype. This chain uses TRBV6-5 with TRBJ1-1, with 7 positions matching TRBD1. This CDR3 has 14 amino acids. Unmatched junction bases numbered 1, after V lost 0 bases and J lost 3 bases. The V gene's germline CDR1 is MNHEY and CDR2 SVGAGI. CDR3 nucleotides: TGTGCCAGCAGTTACTCGGGACAGCACACTGAAGCTTTCTTT. It yields the protein CASSYSGQHTEAFF.

This rearrangement joins TRBV2 to TRBJ2-5, with D unclear. Deletions cut 1 base from V and 1 base from J, with 7 bases between. The V gene's germline CDR1 is SNHLY and CDR2 FYNNEI. CDR3 size: 14 residues. CDR3 sequence (DNA): TGTGCCAGCAGTGAAGTTATATCCCAAGAGACCCAGTACTTC. Translating gives CASSEVISQETQYF. Full variable domain (missing parts from reference TRBV2 and TRBJ2-5): EPEVTQTPSHQVTQMGQEVILRCVPISNHLYFYWYRQILGQKVEFLVSFYNNEISEKSEIFDDQFSVERPDGSNFTLKIRSTKLEDSAMYFCASSEVISQETQYFGPGTRLLVL.

This clonotype has ten or more counts. V gene TRBV5-1 combines with J gene TRBJ1-2; D not resolved. Germline V gene data show CDR1 as SGHRS and CDR2 as YFSETQ. The CDR3 runs to 13 residues. V lost 0 bases and J 3 bases, leaving 6 bases between the germline ends. This chain's CDR3 is CASSLDGDYGYTF. Here the CDR3 DNA reads TGCGCCAGCAGCTTGGACGGCGACTATGGCTACACCTTC.

V usage is TRBV4-2 and J usage is TRBJ2-6; tentatively, D is TRBD1 (5 bases). Germline loops: CDR1 LGHNA, CDR2 YNFKEQ. Trimming took off 1 base at V and 2 bases at J, with 9 bases between the two ends. The CDR3 has 16 amino acids. DNA of the CDR3: TGTGCCAGCAGCCAAGGTCAGGGAACTGGGGCCAACGTCCTGACTTTC. Its translation: CASSQGQGTGANVLTF.

The CDR3 region has the DNA TGTGCCAGCAGCTCACCCGGGACTAGATTGTCCGGGGAGCTGTTTTTT. It yields the protein CASSSPGTRLSGELFF. This chain connects TRBV3-1 to TRBJ2-2; 8 positions agree with TRBD2. CDR3 size: 16 residues. Germline V gives CDR1 LGHDT, CDR2 YNNKEL (reference sequence). The J segment lost 6 bases and the V segment lost 5 bases, leaving 11 bases of the junction unmatched.

V is TRBV7-9 and J is TRBJ2-1, with TRBD2 matching 8 bases. The CDR3 length is 17 residues. J gave up 9 bases and V 5 bases, and 18 bases lay outside the gene matches. In germline, CDR1 is SEHNR, CDR2 FQNEAQ (reference sequence). The CDR3 spells CASSPGQGPAGVGEQFF. In DNA form, the CDR3 reads TGTGCCAGCAGCCCCGGCCAGGGACCAGCGGGAGTCGGTGAGCAGTTCTTC.

This clonotype was counted ten times or more. The V and J genes are TRBV20-1 and TRBJ2-7; D is unresolved. The CDR3 totals 11 residues. The ends were cut back, 3 bases at V and 5 bases at J, with 8 bases in the middle. CDR1 is DFQATT and CDR2 is SNEGSKA in the germline V gene (reference sequence). CDR3 sequence (DNA): TGCAGTGCTAGGCTAGGAGACGAGCAGTACTTC. It translates to CSARLGDEQYF.

This clonotype was found a few times. The genes are TRBV7-9 and TRBJ2-1, with D maybe TRBD2 (6 bases). The CDR3 runs 14 residues. CDR1 is SEHNR, CDR2 FQNEAQ, per germline (reference sequence). V was clipped by 6 bases and J by 5 bases, with 14 bases between them. The CDR3 DNA is TGTGCCAGCAGGGCGGGACTCAGAAACAATGAGCAGTTCTTC. This sequence encodes CASRAGLRNNEQFF. Supplemented by reference TRBV7-9 and TRBJ2-1, the full variable domain reads DTGVSQNPRHKITKRGQNVTFRCDPISEHNRLYWYRQTLGQGPEFLTYFQNEAQLEKSRLLSDRFSAERPKGSFSTLEIQRTEQGDSAMYLCASRAGLRNNEQFFGPGTRLTVL.

Remarks on this clonotype: A much bigger clone sits one base away, suggesting this may be a read error. This rearrangement joins TRBV18 to TRBJ2-7; D gene uncertain. The germline gives CDR1 KGHSH, CDR2 LQKENI. The CDR3 runs to 16 residues. The V gene lost 3 bases and the J gene lost 6 bases, with 21 bases spanning the gap. The CDR3: CASSPSTQSLGSEQYF. The CDR3, as DNA: TGTGCCAGCTCACCTTCGACTCAGTCGTTAGGCAGCGAGCAGTACTTC.

This clonotype was seen a handful of times. The V gene is TRBV9, the J gene TRBJ2-1, with D perhaps being TRBD1 or TRBD2 (5 bases each). Germline CDR1 reads SGDLS; CDR2 reads YYNGEE. V was cut by 4 bases and J by 5 bases, with 13 bases left in between. The CDR3 is 14 residues long. The CDR3 sequence is CASSTTGRNNEQFF. For the CDR3, the DNA is TGTGCCAGCAGCACAACGGGACGGAACAATGAGCAGTTCTTC.

This clonotype has at least ten counts. J is TRBJ2-6 and V is TRBV5-1; no clear D gene. This CDR3 is 13 amino acids long. V was clipped by 6 bases and J by 4 bases, with 8 bases between them. The V gene's germline CDR1 is SGHRS and CDR2 YFSETQ. CDR3 region: CASTQLGANVLTF. For the CDR3, the DNA is TGCGCCAGCACCCAATTAGGGGCCAACGTCCTGACTTTC. Drawing the rest from reference TRBV5-1 and TRBJ2-6, the complete variable domain is KAGVTQTPRYLIKTRGQQVTLSCSPISGHRSVSWYQQTPGQGLQFLFEYFSETQRNKGNFPGRFSGRQFSNSRSEMNVSTLELGDSALYLCASTQLGANVLTFGAGSRLTVL.

This clonotype was seen many times. The chain recombines TRBV5-6 with TRBJ2-6, with D possibly TRBD2 on 6 matching bases. V lost 7 bases to trimming and J lost 0 bases, with 14 bases between them. CDR3 length equals 16 residues. Germline V gene data show CDR1 as SGHDT and CDR2 as YYEEEE. The CDR3 coding sequence is TGTGCCAGCGAACCGGGACTGAGCTCTGGGGCCAACGTCCTGACTTTC. Residues: CASEPGLSSGANVLTF.

The J gene is TRBJ2-7, the V gene TRBV7-8, with TRBD2 as a possible D gene (5 bases). With 8 bases removed from V and 3 bases from J, the gap between germline ends came to 8 bases. The germline V gene encodes CDR1 SGHVS and CDR2 FQNEAQ. The CDR3 has 11 residues. The CDR3 DNA sequence: TGTGCCAGCGGGAGTAACTACGAGCAGTACTTC. Translated: CASGSNYEQYF.

Details on this clonotype: A much bigger clone sits one base away, suggesting this may be a read error. The chain uses TRBV12-3 or TRBV12-4 and TRBJ2-1; 11 bases are a match to TRBD2. This CDR3 is 16 amino acids long. The chain's CDR3 is CASSKTSGINYDEQFF. The CDR3 nucleotides read TGTGCCAGCAGTAAGACTAGCGGGATTAACTACGATGAGCAGTTCTTC.

At least ten counts were recorded for this clonotype. The chain has TRBV6-1 and TRBJ2-1; 12 nucleotides match TRBD2. V lost 5 bases to trimming and J lost 6 bases; unmatched junction nucleotides: 8. Germline CDR1 is MNHNS and CDR2 is SASEGT. This CDR3 contains 16 residues. CDR3 sequence (DNA): TGTGCCAGCAGTTTACCGGGACTAGCGGGTATCAATGAGCAGTTCTTC. It translates to CASSLPGLAGINEQFF.

This clonotype has just one count. Since a much larger clone is just one base distant, this may be a read error. The chain is built from TRBV6-1 and TRBJ1-1; D unresolved. V shed 11 bases and J shed 5 bases, with 12 bases lying between them. CDR1 is MNHNS and CDR2 is SASEGT in the germline V gene. CDR3 size: 11 residues. The CDR3 region has the DNA TGTGCCGGCTTATGGGAGACTGAAGCTTTCTTT. Translating gives CAGLWETEAFF.

The V gene is TRBV5-1, the J gene TRBJ2-2; 14 bases align to TRBD2. The CDR3 is 17 amino acids. Germline V lookup: CDR1 SGHRS, CDR2 YFSETQ. V shed 3 bases, J shed 5 bases, and the junction held 6 bases outside the gene matches. CDR3 sequence: CASSSPGLAGVTGELFF. CDR3 DNA: TGCGCCAGCAGCTCTCCGGGACTAGCGGGAGTTACCGGGGAGCTGTTTTTT.

The chain has TRBV29-1 and TRBJ1-4; 8 nucleotides line up with TRBD1. V gave up 4 bases and J gave up 0 bases; unmatched junction bases: 10. The CDR3 is 17 residues long. CDR1 and CDR2 (germline): SQVTM, ANQGSEA. CDR3 DNA: TGCAGCGTTGGACGGGAAGACAGGGGCTCAACTAATGAAAAACTGTTTTTT. Translating gives CSVGREDRGSTNEKLFF.